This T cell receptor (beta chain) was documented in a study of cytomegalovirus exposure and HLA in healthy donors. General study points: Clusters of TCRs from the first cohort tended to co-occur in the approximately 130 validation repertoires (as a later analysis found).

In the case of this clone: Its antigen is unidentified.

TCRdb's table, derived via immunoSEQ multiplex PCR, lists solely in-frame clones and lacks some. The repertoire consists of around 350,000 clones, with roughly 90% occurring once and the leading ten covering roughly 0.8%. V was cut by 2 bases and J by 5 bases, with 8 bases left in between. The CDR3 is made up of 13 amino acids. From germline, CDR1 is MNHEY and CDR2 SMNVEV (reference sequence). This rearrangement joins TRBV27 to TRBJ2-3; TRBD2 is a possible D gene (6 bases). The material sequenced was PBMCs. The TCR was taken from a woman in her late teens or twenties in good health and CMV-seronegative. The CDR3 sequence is CASSLNGGDTQYF. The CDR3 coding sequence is TGTGCCAGCAGTTTAAACGGGGGAGATACGCAGTATTTT.